These T cell receptor beta chains were read from a single sample in a study of shared clonotypes between healthy human individuals. Only in-frame clones appear in the TCRdb table, and some are missing; sequencing was by immunoSEQ multiplex PCR. The table includes roughly 600,000 clones, roughly 98% detected once. The sequencing sample was made of naive CD8+ T cells sorted from blood. All receptors derive from a man aged 30-40 years in good health. CDR3s include the opening cysteine and the closing phenylalanine or tryptophan. The order of the fields is J gene, D gene, V gene, clone size, CDR3 DNA, CDR3 protein. The D gene is left open where the match is weak. The listing skips clone size in some rows; elsewhere it reads once, few, many or a size class.

J gene: TRBJ2-1; D gene: TRBD1; V gene: TRBV28; clone size: once; CDR3 DNA: TGTGCCAGCAGTTCCCGCCAGACAGGGTGGGTGTTAGGCAATGAGCAGTTCTTC; CDR3 protein: CASSSRQTGWVLGNEQFF
J gene: TRBJ2-7; D gene: .; V gene: TRBV27; clone size: .; CDR3 DNA: TGTGCCAGCTCAAAGGGGCCCTACGAGCAGTACTTC; CDR3 protein: CASSKGPYEQYF
J gene: TRBJ2-3; D gene: .; V gene: TRBV27; clone size: .; CDR3 DNA: TGTGCCAGCAGTTTTGCCGGGGATACGCAGTATTTT; CDR3 protein: CASSFAGDTQYF
J gene: TRBJ1-1; D gene: .; V gene: TRBV27; clone size: .; CDR3 DNA: TGTGCCAGCAGTTTATTGGGGGGGATGAACACTGAAGCTTTCTTT; CDR3 protein: CASSLLGGMNTEAFF
J gene: TRBJ1-1; D gene: .; V gene: TRBV7-9; clone size: once; CDR3 DNA: TGTGCCAGCAGCCCACTGACCGGGGCCGGGGAAGCTTTCTTT; CDR3 protein: CASSPLTGAGEAFF
J gene: TRBJ2-7; D gene: .; V gene: TRBV10-3; clone size: .; CDR3 DNA: TGTGCCATCAGTGAGTCGGGCGGAGCTATGGACGAGCAGTACTTC; CDR3 protein: CAISESGGAMDEQYF
J gene: TRBJ2-1; D gene: .; V gene: TRBV6-5; clone size: .; CDR3 DNA: TGTGCCAGCAGTTCCGGCGGGGGCGGCTACAATGAGCAGTTCTTC; CDR3 protein: CASSSGGGGYNEQFF
J gene: TRBJ1-5; D gene: .; V gene: TRBV5-1; clone size: once; CDR3 DNA: TGCGCCAGCAGCTTGGTGCCAGGGAATCAGCCCCAGCATTTT; CDR3 protein: CASSLVPGNQPQHF
J gene: TRBJ2-1; D gene: TRBD2; V gene: TRBV7-7; clone size: .; CDR3 DNA: TGTGCCAGCAGCCCGGGACTAGCTACCTACAATGAGCAGTTCTTC; CDR3 protein: CASSPGLATYNEQFF
J gene: TRBJ2-3; D gene: .; V gene: TRBV29-1; clone size: once; CDR3 DNA: TGCAGCGTTGTGGGGGAATGGCGCCCCACAGATACGCAGTATTTT; CDR3 protein: CSVVGEWRPTDTQYF
J gene: TRBJ1-5; D gene: TRBD1; V gene: TRBV18; clone size: .; CDR3 DNA: TGTGCCAGCTCACCACGGGACAGGGGTCATCAGCCCCAGCATTTT; CDR3 protein: CASSPRDRGHQPQHF
J gene: TRBJ2-7; D gene: .; V gene: TRBV27; clone size: .; CDR3 DNA: TGTGCCAGCAGTCCCGCGGACAGCACAGCCTACGAGCAGTACTTC; CDR3 protein: CASSPADSTAYEQYF
J gene: TRBJ2-3; D gene: .; V gene: TRBV11-2; clone size: .; CDR3 DNA: TGTGCCAGCAGCACCCTGTCGCGCCTTGGCACAGATACGCAGTATTTT; CDR3 protein: CASSTLSRLGTDTQYF
J gene: TRBJ2-7; D gene: TRBD2; V gene: TRBV4-3; clone size: .; CDR3 DNA: TGCGCCAGCAGCCAGGCGGCTAGCGGGAGGGACGAGCAGTACTTC; CDR3 protein: CASSQAASGRDEQYF
J gene: TRBJ1-3; D gene: .; V gene: TRBV27; clone size: .; CDR3 DNA: TGTGCCAGCAGTCCCCGTCTGGGAAACACCATATATTTT; CDR3 protein: CASSPRLGNTIYF
J gene: TRBJ2-3; D gene: .; V gene: TRBV11-2; clone size: .; CDR3 DNA: TGTGCCAGCAGCTTAGCCCCGTGGGGGGATACGCAGTATTTT; CDR3 protein: CASSLAPWGDTQYF
J gene: TRBJ1-1; D gene: .; V gene: TRBV7-9; clone size: .; CDR3 DNA: TGTGCCAGCAGCTCACTTTTTGCTGAAGCTTTCTTT; CDR3 protein: CASSSLFAEAFF
J gene: TRBJ2-7; D gene: TRBD1; V gene: TRBV7-9; clone size: once; CDR3 DNA: TGTGCCAGCAGCTTAGGACAGGGGGTACTCTACGAGCAGTACTTC; CDR3 protein: CASSLGQGVLYEQYF
J gene: TRBJ2-3; D gene: .; V gene: TRBV29-1; clone size: .; CDR3 DNA: TGCAGCGTTGTTCCCTTTTTGGAGGGTGAGAAGGATACGCAGTATTTT; CDR3 protein: CSVVPFLEGEKDTQYF
J gene: TRBJ2-5; D gene: TRBD2; V gene: TRBV5-1; clone size: once; CDR3 DNA: TGCGCCAGCAGTGGTGGGGCTAGCGGACAAGAGACCCAGTACTTC; CDR3 protein: CASSGGASGQETQYF
J gene: TRBJ2-7; D gene: .; V gene: TRBV27; clone size: .; CDR3 DNA: TGTGCCAGCAGTTTTGGCAGGCCGACACACTACGAGCAGTACTTC; CDR3 protein: CASSFGRPTHYEQYF
J gene: TRBJ2-7; D gene: .; V gene: TRBV28; clone size: once; CDR3 DNA: TGTGCCAGCATCGGCAGGGAGGGGGAGAGGGGCTACGAGCAGTACTTC; CDR3 protein: CASIGREGERGYEQYF
J gene: TRBJ1-2; D gene: TRBD1; V gene: TRBV27; clone size: .; CDR3 DNA: TGTGCCAGCAGTGTATCAGCGGGGGACAGGGGGCCCCTCGATGGCTACACCTTC; CDR3 protein: CASSVSAGDRGPLDGYTF
J gene: TRBJ1-5; D gene: .; V gene: TRBV29-1; clone size: .; CDR3 DNA: TGCAGCGTCGGTTGGGGACAAGACAATCAGCCCCAGCATTTT; CDR3 protein: CSVGWGQDNQPQHF
J gene: TRBJ2-1; D gene: .; V gene: TRBV25-1; clone size: .; CDR3 DNA: TGTGCCAGCAGTGAATCAGGGCCCAATGAGCAGTTCTTC; CDR3 protein: CASSESGPNEQFF
J gene: TRBJ2-7; D gene: TRBD2; V gene: TRBV5-6; clone size: .; CDR3 DNA: TGTGCCAGCAGCTATGGACTAGCGGGAGGCGAGCAGTACTTC; CDR3 protein: CASSYGLAGGEQYF
J gene: TRBJ2-5; D gene: .; V gene: TRBV10-3; clone size: .; CDR3 DNA: TGTGCCATCAGTCAGGACTACCGAGAGACCCAGTACTTC; CDR3 protein: CAISQDYRETQYF
J gene: TRBJ2-7; D gene: .; V gene: TRBV6-6; clone size: .; CDR3 DNA: TGTGCCAGCAAAGCTAGCGTTTACGAGCAGTACTTC; CDR3 protein: CASKASVYEQYF
J gene: TRBJ1-2; D gene: .; V gene: TRBV6-5; clone size: .; CDR3 DNA: TGTGCCAGCAGTTACGCTACAGGGAGGTTCTATGGCTACACCTTC; CDR3 protein: CASSYATGRFYGYTF
J gene: TRBJ1-2; D gene: .; V gene: TRBV4-2; clone size: .; CDR3 DNA: TGTGCCAGCAGCCATCCCGGGAGCTTATCCGGTGGCTACACCTTC; CDR3 protein: CASSHPGSLSGGYTF
J gene: TRBJ2-3; D gene: TRBD2; V gene: TRBV29-1; clone size: .; CDR3 DNA: TGCAGCAGTATGCCGGGACTAGCGTCCACAGATACGCAGTATTTT; CDR3 protein: CSSMPGLASTDTQYF
J gene: TRBJ1-3; D gene: .; V gene: TRBV9; clone size: .; CDR3 DNA: TGTGCCAGCAGCGCAACAACCCCCGCTAGTGGGAGCACCATATATTTT; CDR3 protein: CASSATTPASGSTIYF
J gene: TRBJ2-3; D gene: .; V gene: TRBV7-9; clone size: .; CDR3 DNA: TGTGCCAGCAGCCCCCGCCCAGGGTACACAGATACGCAGTATTTT; CDR3 protein: CASSPRPGYTDTQYF
J gene: TRBJ2-7; D gene: TRBD1; V gene: TRBV7-2; clone size: .; CDR3 DNA: TGTGCCAGCAGCTTAGTCCCTGACAGGGGCCACGAGCAGTACTTC; CDR3 protein: CASSLVPDRGHEQYF
J gene: TRBJ2-3; D gene: .; V gene: TRBV11-2; clone size: .; CDR3 DNA: TGTGCCAGCAGCTTAGGGCAGGGGGGAGATACGCAGTATTTT; CDR3 protein: CASSLGQGGDTQYF
J gene: TRBJ2-3; D gene: TRBD1; V gene: TRBV5-6; clone size: once; CDR3 DNA: TGTGCCAGCAGTTCGGACAGGGCAGATACGCAGTATTTT; CDR3 protein: CASSSDRADTQYF
J gene: TRBJ2-2; D gene: .; V gene: TRBV6-5; clone size: .; CDR3 DNA: TGTGCCAGCAGCTCCGGGCCCGGCGGGGAGCTGTTTTTT; CDR3 protein: CASSSGPGGELFF
J gene: TRBJ2-2; D gene: .; V gene: TRBV27; clone size: .; CDR3 DNA: TGTGCCAGCAGTTCATGGACTGAACAGAACACCGGGGAGCTGTTTTTT; CDR3 protein: CASSSWTEQNTGELFF
J gene: TRBJ1-1; D gene: .; V gene: TRBV25-1; clone size: .; CDR3 DNA: TGTGCCAGCACCATGACAGGAAGCACTGAAGCTTTCTTT; CDR3 protein: CASTMTGSTEAFF
J gene: TRBJ2-7; D gene: TRBD2; V gene: TRBV15; clone size: .; CDR3 DNA: TGTGCCACCAGCCCCGGGGGGGATTCCTACGAGCAGTACTTC; CDR3 protein: CATSPGGDSYEQYF
J gene: TRBJ2-2; D gene: .; V gene: TRBV29-1; clone size: .; CDR3 DNA: TGCAGCGTTGTTCTATACGCGAACACCGGGGAGCTGTTTTTT; CDR3 protein: CSVVLYANTGELFF